This is a list of T cell receptor beta chains from one sample in a study of blood T cell repertoires in COVID-19. Profiled with immunoSEQ multiplex PCR; TCRdb holds only in-frame clones, not every one. The sample carries around 250,000 clones, around 86% recorded once. Sample: PBMCs or T cells enriched from blood (not recorded which). Source of these receptors: a woman aged 50 to 60 who had recovered from COVID-19. Both conserved end residues are trimmed from each CDR3. Each record gives: V gene, clone size, CDR3 protein. A clone size is listed for some rows: how often the clone was seen (once, few, many), or a class if it is expanded.

V gene: TRBV11-3
clone size: -
CDR3 protein: ASSFQSGGSYEQY

V gene: TRBV18
clone size: -
CDR3 protein: ASSPRRDKTNYGYT

V gene: TRBV6-4
clone size: -
CDR3 protein: ARHGVTGTNEKLF

V gene: TRBV13
clone size: -
CDR3 protein: ASSVTGGGHSPLH

V gene: TRBV3-1/TRBV3-2
clone size: -
CDR3 protein: AVRGLGQGRETQY

V gene: TRBV3-1/TRBV3-2
clone size: -
CDR3 protein: ASTYGTGGEKLF

V gene: TRBV5-5
clone size: many
CDR3 protein: ASSSGLSVSYEQY

V gene: TRBV28
clone size: -
CDR3 protein: ASSLSPGQETQY

V gene: TRBV9
clone size: -
CDR3 protein: ASSPRDDRASGANVLT

V gene: TRBV7-2
clone size: -
CDR3 protein: ASSLASGEPVNEQY

V gene: TRBV3-1/TRBV3-2
clone size: few
CDR3 protein: ASSQVRQGSGAF

V gene: TRBV4-3
clone size: few
CDR3 protein: ASSPASGLAGEGTQY

V gene: TRBV6-2/TRBV6-3
clone size: once
CDR3 protein: ASSYSSTGGHSNQPQH

V gene: TRBV7-2
clone size: -
CDR3 protein: ASSLDGRAGNTIY

V gene: TRBV5-1
clone size: -
CDR3 protein: ASSLEAGLNTEAF

V gene: TRBV28
clone size: -
CDR3 protein: ASNRLGLASYNEQF

V gene: TRBV4-1
clone size: -
CDR3 protein: ASSHGTGIFYGYT

V gene: TRBV3-1/TRBV3-2
clone size: -
CDR3 protein: ASRDTSGGVYEQY

V gene: TRBV6-2/TRBV6-3
clone size: -
CDR3 protein: ASSYEGQGYGYT

V gene: TRBV7-2
clone size: -
CDR3 protein: ASSLAGGQADTQY

V gene: TRBV7-3
clone size: -
CDR3 protein: ASSSRLVGGELF

V gene: TRBV6-2/TRBV6-3
clone size: -
CDR3 protein: ASSPTRHSPEAF

V gene: TRBV13
clone size: -
CDR3 protein: ASSSWNTEAF

V gene: TRBV21-1
clone size: -
CDR3 protein: ASSVQQGPGELF